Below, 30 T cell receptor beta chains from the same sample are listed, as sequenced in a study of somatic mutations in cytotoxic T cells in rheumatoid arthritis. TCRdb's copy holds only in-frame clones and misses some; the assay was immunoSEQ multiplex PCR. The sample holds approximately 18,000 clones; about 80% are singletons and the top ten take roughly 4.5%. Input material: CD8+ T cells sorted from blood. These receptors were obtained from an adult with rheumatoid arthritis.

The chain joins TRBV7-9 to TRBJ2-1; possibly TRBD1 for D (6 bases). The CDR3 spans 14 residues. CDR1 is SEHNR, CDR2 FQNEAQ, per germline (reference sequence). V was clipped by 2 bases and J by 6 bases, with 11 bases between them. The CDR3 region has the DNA TGTGCCAGCAGCTTAACGACAGGAGGCAATGAGCAGTTCTTC. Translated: CASSLTTGGNEQFF.

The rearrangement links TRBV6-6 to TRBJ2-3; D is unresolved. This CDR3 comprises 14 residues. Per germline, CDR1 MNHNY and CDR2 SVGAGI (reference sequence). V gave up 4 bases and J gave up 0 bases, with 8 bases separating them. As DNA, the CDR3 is TGTGCCAGCAGTTTCTTGCGGAGCACAGATACGCAGTATTTT. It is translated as CASSFLRSTDTQYF.

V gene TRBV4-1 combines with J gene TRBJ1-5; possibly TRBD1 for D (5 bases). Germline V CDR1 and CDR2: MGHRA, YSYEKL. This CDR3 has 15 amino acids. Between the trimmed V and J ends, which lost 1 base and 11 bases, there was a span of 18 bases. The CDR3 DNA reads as TGCGCCAGCAGCCAAGCCGCGGATGGGCAGGGAGCCCAGCATTTT. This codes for CASSQAADGQGAQHF.

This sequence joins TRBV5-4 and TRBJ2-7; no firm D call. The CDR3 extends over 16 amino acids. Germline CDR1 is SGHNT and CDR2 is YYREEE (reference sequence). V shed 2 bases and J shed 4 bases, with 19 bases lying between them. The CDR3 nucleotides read TGTGCCAGCAGCTTACCCATTAAGGGCCCCCATTACGAGCAGTACTTC. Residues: CASSLPIKGPHYEQYF.

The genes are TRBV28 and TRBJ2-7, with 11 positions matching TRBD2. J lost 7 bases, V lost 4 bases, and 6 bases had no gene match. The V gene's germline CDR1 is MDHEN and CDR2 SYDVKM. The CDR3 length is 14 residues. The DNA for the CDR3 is TGTGCCAGCAGTTCTAGCGGGGGGAAGGAAGAGCAGTACTTC. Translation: CASSSSGGKEEQYF.

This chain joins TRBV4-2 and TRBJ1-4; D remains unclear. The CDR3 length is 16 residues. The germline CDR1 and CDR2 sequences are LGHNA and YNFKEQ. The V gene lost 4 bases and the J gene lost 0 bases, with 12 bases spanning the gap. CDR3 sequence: CASSPQPAATNEKLFF. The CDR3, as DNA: TGTGCCAGCAGCCCCCAGCCGGCTGCAACTAATGAAAAACTGTTTTTT.

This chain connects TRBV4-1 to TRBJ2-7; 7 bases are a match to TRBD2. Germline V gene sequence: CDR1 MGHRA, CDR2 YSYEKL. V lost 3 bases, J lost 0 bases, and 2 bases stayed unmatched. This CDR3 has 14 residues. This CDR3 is CASSHQRGSYEQYF. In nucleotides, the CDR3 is TGCGCCAGCAGCCATCAGCGGGGCTCCTACGAGCAGTACTTC.

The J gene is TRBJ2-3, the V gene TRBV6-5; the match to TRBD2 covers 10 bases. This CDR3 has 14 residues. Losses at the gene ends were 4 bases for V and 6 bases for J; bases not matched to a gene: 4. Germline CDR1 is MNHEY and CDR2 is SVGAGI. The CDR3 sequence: CASSWASGGDTQYF. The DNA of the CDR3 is TGTGCCAGCAGTTGGGCTAGCGGGGGCGATACGCAGTATTTT.

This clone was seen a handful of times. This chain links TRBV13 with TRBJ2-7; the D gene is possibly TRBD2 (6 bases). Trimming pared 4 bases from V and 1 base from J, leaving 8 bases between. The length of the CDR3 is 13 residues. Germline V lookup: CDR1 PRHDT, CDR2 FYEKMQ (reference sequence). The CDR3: CASSSGTSYEQYF. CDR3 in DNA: TGTGCCAGCAGCTCCGGGACTTCCTACGAGCAGTACTTC.

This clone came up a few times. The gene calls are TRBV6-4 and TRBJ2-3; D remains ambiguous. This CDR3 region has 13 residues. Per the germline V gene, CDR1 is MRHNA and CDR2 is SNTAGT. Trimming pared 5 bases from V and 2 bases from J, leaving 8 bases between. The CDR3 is CASSLAVTDTQYF. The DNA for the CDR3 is TGTGCCAGCAGTCTCGCGGTCACAGATACGCAGTATTTT.

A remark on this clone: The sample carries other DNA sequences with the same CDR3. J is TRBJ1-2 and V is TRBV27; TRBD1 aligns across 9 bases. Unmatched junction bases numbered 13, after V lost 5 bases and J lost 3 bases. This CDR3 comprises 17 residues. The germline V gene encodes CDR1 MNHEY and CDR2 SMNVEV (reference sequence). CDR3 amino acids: CASSPTSAGQGYYGYTF. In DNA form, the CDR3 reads TGTGCCAGCAGTCCGACCTCGGCGGGACAGGGTTACTATGGCTACACCTTC.

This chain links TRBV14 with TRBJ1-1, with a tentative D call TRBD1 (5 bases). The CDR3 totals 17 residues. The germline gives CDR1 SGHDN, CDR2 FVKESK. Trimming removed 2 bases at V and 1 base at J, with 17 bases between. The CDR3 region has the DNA TGTGCCAGCAGCCAACCTCCTCAGGGTGGAAGGAACACTGAAGCTTTCTTT. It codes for CASSQPPQGGRNTEAFF.

The CDR3 sequence is CASSLNLAGTVLTDTQYF. The CDR3 nucleotides read TGTGCCAGCAGCTTAAACCTCGCGGGGACAGTACTCACAGATACGCAGTATTTT. The genes are TRBV13 and TRBJ2-3; TRBD1 might be the D (7 bases). The germline gives CDR1 PRHDT, CDR2 FYEKMQ (reference sequence). The CDR3 totals 18 residues. The V end lost 2 bases, the J end lost 2 bases, and 20 bases lay between the germline ends. Drawing the rest from reference TRBV13 and TRBJ2-3, the complete variable domain is AAGVIQSPRHLIKEKRETATLKCYPIPRHDTVYWYQQGPGQDPQFLISFYEKMQSDKGSIPDRFSAQQFSDYHSELNMSSLELGDSALYFCASSLNLAGTVLTDTQYFGPGTRLTVL.

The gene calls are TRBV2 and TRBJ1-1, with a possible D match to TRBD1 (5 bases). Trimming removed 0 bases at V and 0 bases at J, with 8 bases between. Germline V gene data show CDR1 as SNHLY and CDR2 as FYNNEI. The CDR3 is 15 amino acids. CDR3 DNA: TGTGCCAGCAGTGAAGCGCACAGGATGAACACTGAAGCTTTCTTT. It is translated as CASSEAHRMNTEAFF. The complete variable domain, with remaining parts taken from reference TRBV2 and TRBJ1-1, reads EPEVTQTPSHQVTQMGQEVILRCVPISNHLYFYWYRQILGQKVEFLVSFYNNEISEKSEIFDDQFSVERPDGSNFTLKIRSTKLEDSAMYFCASSEAHRMNTEAFFGQGTRLTVV.

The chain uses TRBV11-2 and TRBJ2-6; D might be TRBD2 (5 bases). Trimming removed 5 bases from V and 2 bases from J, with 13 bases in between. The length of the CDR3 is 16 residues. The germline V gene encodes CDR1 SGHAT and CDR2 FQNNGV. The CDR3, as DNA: TGTGCCAGCAGCCCACTCGCGGGTACTGGGGCCAACGTCCTGACTTTC. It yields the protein CASSPLAGTGANVLTF.

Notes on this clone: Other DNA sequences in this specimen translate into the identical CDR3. The DNA of the CDR3 is TGTGCCAGCAGCATCCGACAGGGGAGTAGCGAGCAGTACTTC. Protein product: CASSIRQGSSEQYF. V is TRBV7-6 and J is TRBJ2-7, with 8 bases identical to TRBD1. Germline V CDR1 and CDR2: SGHVS, FNYEAQ. The CDR3 length is 14 residues. J gave up 6 bases and V 5 bases, and 9 bases lay outside the gene matches.

CDR3 sequence (DNA): TGCGCCAGCAGCGGGACCATAATACAGGGAACTATGAACACTGAAGCTTTCTTT. This translates into CASSGTIIQGTMNTEAFF. The chain has TRBV5-1 and TRBJ1-1; D is possibly TRBD1 (6 bases). V was shortened by 4 bases and J by 0 bases, with 22 bases between the two germline ends. The length of the CDR3 is 18 residues. Germline V gene data show CDR1 as SGHRS and CDR2 as YFSETQ.

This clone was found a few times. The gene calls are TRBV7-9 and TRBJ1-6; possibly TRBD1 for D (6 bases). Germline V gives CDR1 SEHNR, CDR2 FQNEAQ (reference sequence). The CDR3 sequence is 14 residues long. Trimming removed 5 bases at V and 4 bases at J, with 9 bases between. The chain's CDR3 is CASSTGQYNSPLHF. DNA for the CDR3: TGTGCCAGCAGCACCGGACAGTATAATTCACCCCTCCACTTT. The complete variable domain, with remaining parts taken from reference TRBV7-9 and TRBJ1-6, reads DTGVSQNPRHKITKRGQNVTFRCDPISEHNRLYWYRQTLGQGPEFLTYFQNEAQLEKSRLLSDRFSAERPKGSFSTLEIQRTEQGDSAMYLCASSTGQYNSPLHFGNGTRLTVT.

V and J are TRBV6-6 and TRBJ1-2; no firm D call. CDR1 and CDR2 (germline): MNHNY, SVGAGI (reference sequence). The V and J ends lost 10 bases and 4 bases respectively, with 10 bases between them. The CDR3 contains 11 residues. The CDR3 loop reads CATFEGYGYTF. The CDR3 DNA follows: TGTGCCACCTTCGAAGGCTATGGCTACACCTTC.

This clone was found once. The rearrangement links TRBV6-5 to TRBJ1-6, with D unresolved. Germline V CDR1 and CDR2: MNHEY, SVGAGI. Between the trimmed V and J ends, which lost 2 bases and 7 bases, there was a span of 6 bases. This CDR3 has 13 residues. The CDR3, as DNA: TGTGCCAGCAGTTACAGTTCGAATTCACCCCTCCACTTT. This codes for CASSYSSNSPLHF.

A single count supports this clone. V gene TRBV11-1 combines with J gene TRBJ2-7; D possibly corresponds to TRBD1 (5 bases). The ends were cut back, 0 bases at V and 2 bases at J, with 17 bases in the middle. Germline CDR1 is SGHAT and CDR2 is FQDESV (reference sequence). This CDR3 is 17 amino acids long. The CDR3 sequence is CASSLAPAMDITYEQYF. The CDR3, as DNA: TGTGCCAGCAGCTTAGCGCCCGCCATGGACATAACCTACGAGCAGTACTTC.

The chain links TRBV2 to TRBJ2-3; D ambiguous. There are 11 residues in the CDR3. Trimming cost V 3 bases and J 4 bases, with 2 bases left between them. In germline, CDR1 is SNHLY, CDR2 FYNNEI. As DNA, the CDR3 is TGTGCCAGCAGTGATGCAGATACGCAGTATTTT. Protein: CASSDADTQYF.

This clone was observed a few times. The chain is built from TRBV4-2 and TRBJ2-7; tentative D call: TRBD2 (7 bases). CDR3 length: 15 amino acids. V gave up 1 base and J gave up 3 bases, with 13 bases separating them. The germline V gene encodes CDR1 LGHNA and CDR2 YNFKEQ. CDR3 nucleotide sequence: TGTGCCAGCAGCCAAGGGGGAGGGGGGGTCTACGAGCAGTACTTC. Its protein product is CASSQGGGGVYEQYF.

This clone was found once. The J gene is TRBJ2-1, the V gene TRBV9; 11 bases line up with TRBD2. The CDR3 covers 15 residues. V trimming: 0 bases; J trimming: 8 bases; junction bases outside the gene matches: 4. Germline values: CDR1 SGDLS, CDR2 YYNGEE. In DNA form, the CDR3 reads TGTGCCAGCAGCGTAGGTAGCGGGGGGGCCTATGAGCAGTTCTTC. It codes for CASSVGSGGAYEQFF.

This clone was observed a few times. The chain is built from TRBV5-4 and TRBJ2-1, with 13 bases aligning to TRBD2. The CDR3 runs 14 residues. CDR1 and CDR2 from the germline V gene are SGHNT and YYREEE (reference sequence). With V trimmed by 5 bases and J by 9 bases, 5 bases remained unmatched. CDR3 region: CASRWTSGGGEQFF. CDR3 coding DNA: TGTGCCAGCAGATGGACTAGCGGGGGTGGTGAGCAGTTCTTC.

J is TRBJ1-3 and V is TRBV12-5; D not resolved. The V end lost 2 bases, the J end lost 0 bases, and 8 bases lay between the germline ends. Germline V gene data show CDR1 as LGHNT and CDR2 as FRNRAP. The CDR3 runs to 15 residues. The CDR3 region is CASGLSASSGNTIYF. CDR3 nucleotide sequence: TGTGCTAGTGGTTTGTCAGCGAGCTCTGGAAACACCATATATTTT.

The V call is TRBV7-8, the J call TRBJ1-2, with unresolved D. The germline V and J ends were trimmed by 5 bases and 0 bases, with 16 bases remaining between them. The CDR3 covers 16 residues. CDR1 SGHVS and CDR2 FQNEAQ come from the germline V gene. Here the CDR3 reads CASSARAGGTNYGYTF. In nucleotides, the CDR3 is TGTGCCAGCAGCGCTCGGGCCGGCGGAACTAACTATGGCTACACCTTC.

The CDR3, as DNA: TGTGCCTGGAGTGTACGGAAATACTATGGCTACACCTTC. It translates to CAWSVRKYYGYTF. V and J are TRBV30 and TRBJ1-2; D gene uncertain. This CDR3 has 13 amino acids. In germline, CDR1 is GTSNPN, CDR2 SVGIG (reference sequence). Trimming removed 0 bases from V and 3 bases from J, with 8 bases in between.

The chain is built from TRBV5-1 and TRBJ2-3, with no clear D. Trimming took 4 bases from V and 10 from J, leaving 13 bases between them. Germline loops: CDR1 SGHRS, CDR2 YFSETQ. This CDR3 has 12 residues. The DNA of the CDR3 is TGCGCCAGCAGCCGAAGGCCAGAAGCGCAGTATTTT. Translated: CASSRRPEAQYF.

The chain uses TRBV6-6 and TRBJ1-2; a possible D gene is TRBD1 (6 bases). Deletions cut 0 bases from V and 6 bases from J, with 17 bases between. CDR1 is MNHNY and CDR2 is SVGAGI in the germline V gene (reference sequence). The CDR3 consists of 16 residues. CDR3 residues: CASSYSHRGGADGYTF. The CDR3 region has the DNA TGTGCCAGCAGTTACTCGCATAGGGGGGGCGCTGATGGCTACACCTTC.